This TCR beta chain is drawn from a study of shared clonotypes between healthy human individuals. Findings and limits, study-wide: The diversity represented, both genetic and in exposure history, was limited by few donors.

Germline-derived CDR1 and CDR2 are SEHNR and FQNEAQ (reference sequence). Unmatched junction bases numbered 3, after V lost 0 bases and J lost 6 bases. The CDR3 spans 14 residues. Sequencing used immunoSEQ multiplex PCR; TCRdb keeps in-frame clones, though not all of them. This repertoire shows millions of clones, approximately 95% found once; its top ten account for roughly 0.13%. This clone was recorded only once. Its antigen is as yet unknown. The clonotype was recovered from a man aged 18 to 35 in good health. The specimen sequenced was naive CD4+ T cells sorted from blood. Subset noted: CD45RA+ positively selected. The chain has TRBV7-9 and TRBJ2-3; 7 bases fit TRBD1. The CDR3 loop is CASSLALTGDTQYF. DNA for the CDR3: TGTGCCAGCAGCTTAGCCTTGACAGGGGATACGCAGTATTTT.